The 16 T cell receptor beta chains below come from one sample, sequenced in a study of CD4+ T cells in melanoma. TCRdb keeps only in-frame clones here, not all; method: immunoSEQ multiplex PCR. The sample yields 8,000 to 10,000 clones, approximately 64% seen once. Sequencing input: cells from a culture (not recorded whether cultured in vitro). Receptors originate from a human donor with melanoma.

The chain's CDR3 is CASSVMDTEAFF. DNA of the CDR3: TGTGCCAGCAGTGTGATGGACACTGAAGCTTTCTTT. The chain couples TRBV2 to TRBJ1-1; D is unresolved. Trimming left V 4 bases short and J 3 bases short, with 6 bases between. CDR1 is SNHLY and CDR2 is FYNNEI in the germline V gene. This CDR3 has 12 residues.

The chain couples TRBV19 to TRBJ1-5, with unresolved D. Trimming stripped 5 bases from V and 7 bases from J, with 15 bases between. Germline V lookup: CDR1 LNHDA, CDR2 SQIVND (reference sequence). The CDR3 contains 14 residues. CDR3 loop: CASSPTRRYQPQHF. DNA of the CDR3: TGTGCCAGTAGTCCAACCCGGCGGTACCAGCCCCAGCATTTT.

In its sample, this clone was seen once. The chain has TRBV7-2 and TRBJ1-5; D perhaps matches TRBD1 (6 bases). Germline V gene lookup returns CDR1 SGHTA and CDR2 FQGNSA. The CDR3 covers 13 residues. V was shortened by 3 bases and J by 4 bases, with 7 bases between the two germline ends. The CDR3 DNA is TGTGCCAGCAGCTTCCAGGGGAATCAGCCCCAGCATTTT. This codes for CASSFQGNQPQHF.

This clone was counted once. This rearrangement joins TRBV9 to TRBJ2-2, with 8 bases aligning to TRBD2. J was trimmed by 2 bases and V by 3 bases; bases with no gene match: 6. Germline V gene lookup returns CDR1 SGDLS and CDR2 YYNGEE. CDR3 length: 16 amino acids. The CDR3 loop is CASSGGAGGNTGELFF. The DNA for the CDR3 is TGTGCCAGCAGCGGAGGGGCGGGGGGCAACACCGGGGAGCTGTTTTTT. Combining the CDR3 with reference TRBV9 and TRBJ2-2 gives the whole variable domain DSGVTQTPKHLITATGQRVTLRCSPRSGDLSVYWYQQSLDQGLQFLIQYYNGEERAKGNILERFSAQQFPDLHSELNLSSLELGDSALYFCASSGGAGGNTGELFFGEGSRLTVL.

The CDR3 protein is CAWIRGGPPYNEQFF. For the CDR3, the DNA is TGTGCCTGGATCCGCGGGGGGCCTCCCTACAATGAGCAGTTCTTC. V usage is TRBV30 and J usage is TRBJ2-1, with 8 bases lining up with TRBD2. This CDR3 spans 15 amino acids. V lost 4 bases to trimming and J lost 2 bases; unmatched junction nucleotides: 7. Germline CDR1 and CDR2: GTSNPN and SVGIG (reference sequence). Variable domain in full (rest from reference TRBV30 and TRBJ2-1): SQTIHQWPATLVQPVGSPLSLECTVEGTSNPNLYWYRQAAGRGLQLLFYSVGIGQISSEVPQNLSASRPQDRQFILSSKKLLLSDSGFYLCAWIRGGPPYNEQFFGPGTRLTVL.

The chain recombines TRBV7-8 with TRBJ2-2, with D unclear. Germline CDR1 reads SGHVS; CDR2 reads FQNEAQ. This CDR3 has 16 residues. Deletions cut 5 bases from V and 6 bases from J, with 19 bases between. In nucleotides, the CDR3 is TGTGCCAGCAGCCCCGGACGGGTTCCTTTTTCCGGGGAGCTGTTTTTT. It is translated as CASSPGRVPFSGELFF. Variable domain in full (rest from reference TRBV7-8 and TRBJ2-2): GAGVSQSPRYKVAKRGQDVALRCDPISGHVSLFWYQQALGQGPEFLTYFQNEAQLDKSGLPSDRFFAERPEGSVSTLKIQRTQQEDSAVYLCASSPGRVPFSGELFFGEGSRLTVL.

The genes are TRBV6-1 and TRBJ2-3; the D is unclear. Germline V gives CDR1 MNHNS, CDR2 SASEGT. This CDR3 is 13 amino acids long. Trimming took 1 base from V and 2 from J, leaving 4 bases between them. CDR3 loop: CASSEDDTDTQYF. The CDR3 nucleotides read TGTGCCAGCAGTGAAGATGACACAGATACGCAGTATTTT.

The chain joins TRBV28 to TRBJ1-2; TRBD1 agrees at 8 bases. The germline V gene has CDR1 MDHEN and CDR2 SYDVKM. V gave up 2 bases and J gave up 4 bases; unmatched junction bases: 9. This CDR3 has 16 residues. The CDR3 nucleotides are TGTGCCAGCAGTTTACTCGGGACAGGTGTAATCTATGGCTACACCTTC. Residues: CASSLLGTGVIYGYTF.

The rearrangement uses TRBV28 and TRBJ1-2; no reliable D call. Deletions cut 8 bases from V and 1 base from J, with 14 bases between. The CDR3 totals 14 residues. The germline CDR1 and CDR2 sequences are MDHEN and SYDVKM. This CDR3 reads CASRPPTSNYGYTF. CDR3 coding DNA: TGTGCCAGCCGGCCGCCGACTAGTAACTATGGCTACACCTTC.

The chain has TRBV15 and TRBJ2-3; TRBD1 matches at 10 bases. J lost 4 bases, V lost 1 base, and 8 bases had no gene match. The CDR3 totals 17 residues. Per germline, CDR1 LNHNV and CDR2 YYDKDF (reference sequence). The CDR3 nucleotides read TGTGCCACCAGCAGAGGAAGGACAGGGGGAAGCGCAGATACGCAGTATTTT. Protein sequence: CATSRGRTGGSADTQYF.

The rearrangement links TRBV6-1 to TRBJ1-6, with D possibly TRBD1 on 5 matching bases. The ends were cut back, 5 bases at V and 11 bases at J, with 13 bases in the middle. The germline V gene has CDR1 MNHNS and CDR2 SASEGT. The CDR3 spans 13 residues. The CDR3 DNA is TGTGCCAGCAGTAGTGGAATGGGACCACCCCTCCACTTT. Amino acid sequence: CASSSGMGPPLHF.

This chain connects TRBV29-1 to TRBJ1-1; 9 nucleotides match TRBD1. Trimming at V came to 4 bases and at J to 2 bases, leaving 5 bases not matched to a gene. Per germline, CDR1 SQVTM and CDR2 ANQGSEA. The CDR3 consists of 14 residues. CDR3 amino acids: CSVGMTGGNTEAFF. For the CDR3, the DNA is TGCAGCGTTGGGATGACAGGGGGAAACACTGAAGCTTTCTTT.

This clone was found a few times. The rearrangement uses TRBV2 and TRBJ1-6; D call uncertain. The V gene lost 9 bases and the J gene lost 7 bases, with 13 bases spanning the gap. Germline-derived CDR1 and CDR2 are SNHLY and FYNNEI. The CDR3 has 13 residues. Here the CDR3 DNA reads TGTGCCAGTCACAGTGGGGTCAATTCACCCCTCCACTTT. This codes for CASHSGVNSPLHF.

This clone has more than one count but fewer than ten. The V and J genes are TRBV29-1 and TRBJ1-2, with D hard to call. The germline V and J ends were trimmed by 6 bases and 2 bases, with 13 bases remaining between them. The CDR3 consists of 13 residues. Per germline, CDR1 SQVTM and CDR2 ANQGSEA. CDR3 sequence reads: CSVLKGQNYGYTF. DNA for the CDR3: TGCAGCGTCTTGAAGGGCCAGAACTATGGCTACACCTTC.

J is TRBJ1-1 and V is TRBV28, with D perhaps matching TRBD1 (5 bases). CDR3 length equals 14 residues. The germline V and J ends were trimmed by 6 bases and 0 bases, with 11 bases remaining between them. Germline V gene lookup returns CDR1 MDHEN and CDR2 SYDVKM. The CDR3 spells CASRGRQLNTEAFF. The CDR3 region has the DNA TGTGCCAGCAGGGGACGACAATTGAACACTGAAGCTTTCTTT. Drawing the rest from reference TRBV28 and TRBJ1-1, the complete variable domain is DVKVTQSSRYLVKRTGEKVFLECVQDMDHENMFWYRQDPGLGLRLIYFSYDVKMKEKGDIPEGYSVSREKKERFSLILESASTNQTSMYLCASRGRQLNTEAFFGQGTRLTVV.

The gene calls are TRBV18 and TRBJ1-5, with D tentatively TRBD1 (6 bases). CDR3 length: 15 residues. Germline V gene data show CDR1 as KGHSH and CDR2 as LQKENI. V gave up 6 bases and J gave up 6 bases, with 18 bases separating them. The CDR3: CASSRQGGPIQPQHF. CDR3 nucleotides: TGTGCCAGCTCCCGTCAAGGGGGGCCCATTCAGCCCCAGCATTTT.